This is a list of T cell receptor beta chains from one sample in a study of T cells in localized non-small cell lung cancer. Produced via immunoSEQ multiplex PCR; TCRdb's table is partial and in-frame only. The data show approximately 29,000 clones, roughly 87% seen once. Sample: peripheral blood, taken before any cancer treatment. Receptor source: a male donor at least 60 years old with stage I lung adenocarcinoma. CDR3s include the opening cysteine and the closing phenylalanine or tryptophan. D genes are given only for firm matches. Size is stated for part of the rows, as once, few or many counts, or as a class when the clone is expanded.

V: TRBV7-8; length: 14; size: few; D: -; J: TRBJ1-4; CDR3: CASSSRGGSEKLFF; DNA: TGTGCCAGCAGTTCTCGGGGCGGAAGCGAAAAACTGTTTTTT
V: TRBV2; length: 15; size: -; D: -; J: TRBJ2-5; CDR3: CASSPNSGDTETQYF; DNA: TGTGCCAGCAGCCCTAACTCGGGGGATACGGAGACCCAGTACTTC
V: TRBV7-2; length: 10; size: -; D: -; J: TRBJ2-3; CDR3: CASSLKTQYF; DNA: TGTGCCAGCAGCTTGAAAACGCAGTATTTT
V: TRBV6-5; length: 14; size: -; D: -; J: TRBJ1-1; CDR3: CASSYSTGNTEAFF; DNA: TGTGCCAGCAGTTACTCGACAGGGAACACTGAAGCTTTCTTT
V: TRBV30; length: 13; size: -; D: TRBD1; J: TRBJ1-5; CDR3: CAWSVGRGQPQHF; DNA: TGTGCCTGGAGTGTGGGCAGGGGGCAGCCCCAGCATTTT
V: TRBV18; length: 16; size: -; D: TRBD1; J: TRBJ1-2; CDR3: CASSPPSQGGFYGYTF; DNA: TGTGCCAGCTCACCACCGTCCCAGGGGGGGTTCTATGGCTACACCTTC
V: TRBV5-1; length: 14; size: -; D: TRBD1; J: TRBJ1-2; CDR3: CASSRGGTSYGYTF; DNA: TGCGCCAGCAGCAGAGGGGGCACTAGCTATGGCTACACCTTC
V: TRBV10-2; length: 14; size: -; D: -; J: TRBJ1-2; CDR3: CASSAGPPNYGYTF; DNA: TGCGCCAGCAGTGCGGGACCCCCAAACTATGGCTACACCTTC
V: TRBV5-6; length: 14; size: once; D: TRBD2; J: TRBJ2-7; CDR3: CASHHRGGGYEQYF; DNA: TGTGCCAGCCACCACCGGGGGGGCGGGTACGAGCAGTACTTC
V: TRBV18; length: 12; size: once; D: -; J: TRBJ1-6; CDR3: CASSESTSPLHF; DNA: TGTGCCAGCTCCGAGTCCACTTCACCCCTCCACTTT
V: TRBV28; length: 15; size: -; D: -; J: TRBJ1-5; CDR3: CASSRLAGMGQPQHF; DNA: TGTGCCAGCAGTAGACTGGCAGGGATGGGCCAGCCCCAGCATTTT
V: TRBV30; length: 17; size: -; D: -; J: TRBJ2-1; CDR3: CAWNPLVGSGSYNEQFF; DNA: TGTGCCTGGAACCCTCTCGTTGGTAGCGGATCCTACAATGAGCAGTTCTTC
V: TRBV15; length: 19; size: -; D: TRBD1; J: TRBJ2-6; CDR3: CATSRGRDRGHSGANVLTF; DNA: TGTGCCACCAGCAGAGGGCGGGACAGGGGACACTCTGGGGCCAACGTCCTGACTTTC
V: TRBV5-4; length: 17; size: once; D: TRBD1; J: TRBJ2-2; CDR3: CASSLAGGQGSGGELFF; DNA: TGTGCCAGCAGCTTGGCAGGTGGACAGGGTTCCGGCGGGGAGCTGTTTTTT
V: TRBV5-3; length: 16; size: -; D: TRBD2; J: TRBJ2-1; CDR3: CARSLGTSGGYNEQFF; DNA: TGTGCCAGAAGCTTGGGGACTAGCGGGGGGTACAATGAGCAGTTCTTC
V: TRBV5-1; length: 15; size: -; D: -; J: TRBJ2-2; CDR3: CASSWQDSDTGELFF; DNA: TGCGCCAGCAGCTGGCAGGACAGTGACACCGGGGAGCTGTTTTTT
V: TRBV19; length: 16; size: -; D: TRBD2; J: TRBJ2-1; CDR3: CASSPRLAGAVNEQFF; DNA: TGTGCCAGTAGTCCCAGACTAGCGGGGGCAGTGAATGAGCAGTTCTTC
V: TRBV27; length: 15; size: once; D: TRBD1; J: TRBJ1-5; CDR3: CASSPAQGMHQPQHF; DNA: TGTGCCAGCAGTCCGGCACAGGGGATGCATCAGCCCCAGCATTTT
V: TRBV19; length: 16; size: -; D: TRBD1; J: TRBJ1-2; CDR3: CASIESGTGESYGYTF; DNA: TGTGCCAGTATTGAGTCTGGGACAGGGGAAAGCTATGGCTACACCTTC
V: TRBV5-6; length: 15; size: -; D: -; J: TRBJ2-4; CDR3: CASSAPDRAVGIQYF; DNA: TGTGCCAGCAGCGCACCTGACAGAGCCGTTGGCATTCAGTACTTC
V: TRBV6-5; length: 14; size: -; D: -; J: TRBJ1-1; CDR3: CASSYSLQATEAFF; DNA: TGTGCCAGCAGTTACTCTCTCCAAGCTACTGAAGCTTTCTTT
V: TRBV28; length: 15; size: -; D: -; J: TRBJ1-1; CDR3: CASSLSVALNTEAFF; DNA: TGTGCCAGCAGTTTATCAGTAGCATTGAACACTGAAGCTTTCTTT
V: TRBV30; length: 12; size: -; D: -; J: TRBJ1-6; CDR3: CAWRMPGSPLHF; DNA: TGTGCCTGGAGAATGCCCGGTTCACCCCTCCACTTT
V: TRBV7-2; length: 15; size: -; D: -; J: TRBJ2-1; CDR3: CASSHIGLQYNEQFF; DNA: TGTGCCAGCAGCCACATCGGCCTTCAATACAATGAGCAGTTCTTC
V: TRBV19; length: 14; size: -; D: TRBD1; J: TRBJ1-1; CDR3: CASSSQGAITEAFF; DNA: TGTGCCAGTAGTTCCCAGGGGGCAATCACTGAAGCTTTCTTT
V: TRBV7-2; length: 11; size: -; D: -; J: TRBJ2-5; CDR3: CASSLSWTQYF; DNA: TGTGCCAGCAGCTTATCATGGACCCAGTACTTC
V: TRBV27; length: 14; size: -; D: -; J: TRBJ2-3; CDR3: CASSLRQISDTQYF; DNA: TGTGCCAGCAGTTTAAGGCAGATTTCAGATACGCAGTATTTT